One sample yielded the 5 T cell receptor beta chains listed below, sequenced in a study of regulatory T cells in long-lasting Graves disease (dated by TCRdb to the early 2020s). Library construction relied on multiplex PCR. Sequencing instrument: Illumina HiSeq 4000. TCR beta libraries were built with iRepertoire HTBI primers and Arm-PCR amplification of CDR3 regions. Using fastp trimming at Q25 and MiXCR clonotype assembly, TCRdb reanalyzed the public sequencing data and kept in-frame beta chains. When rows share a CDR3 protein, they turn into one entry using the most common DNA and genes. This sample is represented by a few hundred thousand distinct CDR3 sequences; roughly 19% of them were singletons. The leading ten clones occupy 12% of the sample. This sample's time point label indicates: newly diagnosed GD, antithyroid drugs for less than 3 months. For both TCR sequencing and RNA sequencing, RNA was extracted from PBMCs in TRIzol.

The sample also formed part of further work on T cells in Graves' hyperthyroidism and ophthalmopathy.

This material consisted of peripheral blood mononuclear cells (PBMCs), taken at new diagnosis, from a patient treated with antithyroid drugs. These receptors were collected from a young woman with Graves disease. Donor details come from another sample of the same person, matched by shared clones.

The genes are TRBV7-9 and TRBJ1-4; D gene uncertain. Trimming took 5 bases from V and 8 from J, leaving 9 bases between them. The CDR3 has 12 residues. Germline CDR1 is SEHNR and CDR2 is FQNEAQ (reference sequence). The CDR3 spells CASSPGGEKLFF. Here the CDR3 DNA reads TGTGCCAGCAGCCCCGGAGGGGAAAAACTGTTTTTT. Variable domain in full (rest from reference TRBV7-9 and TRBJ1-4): DTGVSQNPRHKITKRGQNVTFRCDPISEHNRLYWYRQTLGQGPEFLTYFQNEAQLEKSRLLSDRFSAERPKGSFSTLEIQRTEQGDSAMYLCASSPGGEKLFFGSGTQLSVL.

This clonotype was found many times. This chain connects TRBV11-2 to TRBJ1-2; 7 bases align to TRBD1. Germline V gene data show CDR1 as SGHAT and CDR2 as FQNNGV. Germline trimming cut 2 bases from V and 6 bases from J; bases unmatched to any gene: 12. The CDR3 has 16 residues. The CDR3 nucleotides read TGTGCCAGCAGCTTAAACCCCGGACAGGTCGGGGATGGCTACACCTTC. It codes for CASSLNPGQVGDGYTF. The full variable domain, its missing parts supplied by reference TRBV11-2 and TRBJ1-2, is EAGVAQSPRYKIIEKRQSVAFWCNPISGHATLYWYQQILGQGPKLLIQFQNNGVVDDSQLPKDRFSAERLKGVDSTLKIQPAKLEDSAVYLCASSLNPGQVGDGYTFGSGTRLTVV.

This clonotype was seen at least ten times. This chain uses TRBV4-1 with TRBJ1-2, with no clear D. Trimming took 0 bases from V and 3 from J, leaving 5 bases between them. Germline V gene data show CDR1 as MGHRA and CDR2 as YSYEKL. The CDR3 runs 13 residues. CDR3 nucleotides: TGCGCCAGCAGCCAAGAGGGGTACTATGGCTACACCTTC. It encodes CASSQEGYYGYTF.

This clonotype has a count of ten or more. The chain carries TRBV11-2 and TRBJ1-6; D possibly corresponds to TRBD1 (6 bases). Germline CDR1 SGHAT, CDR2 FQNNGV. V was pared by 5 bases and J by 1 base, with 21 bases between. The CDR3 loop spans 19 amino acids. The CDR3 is CASSERGAGSGSYNSPLHF. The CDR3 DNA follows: TGTGCCAGCAGCGAAAGGGGGGCAGGGAGTGGATCCTATAATTCACCCCTCCACTTT.

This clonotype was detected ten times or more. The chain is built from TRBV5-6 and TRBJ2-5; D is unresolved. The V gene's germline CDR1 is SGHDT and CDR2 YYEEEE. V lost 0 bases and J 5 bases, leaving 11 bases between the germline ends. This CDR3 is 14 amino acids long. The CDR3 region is CASSLGWGTETQYF. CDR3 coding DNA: TGTGCCAGCAGCTTGGGGTGGGGAACGGAGACCCAGTACTTC.